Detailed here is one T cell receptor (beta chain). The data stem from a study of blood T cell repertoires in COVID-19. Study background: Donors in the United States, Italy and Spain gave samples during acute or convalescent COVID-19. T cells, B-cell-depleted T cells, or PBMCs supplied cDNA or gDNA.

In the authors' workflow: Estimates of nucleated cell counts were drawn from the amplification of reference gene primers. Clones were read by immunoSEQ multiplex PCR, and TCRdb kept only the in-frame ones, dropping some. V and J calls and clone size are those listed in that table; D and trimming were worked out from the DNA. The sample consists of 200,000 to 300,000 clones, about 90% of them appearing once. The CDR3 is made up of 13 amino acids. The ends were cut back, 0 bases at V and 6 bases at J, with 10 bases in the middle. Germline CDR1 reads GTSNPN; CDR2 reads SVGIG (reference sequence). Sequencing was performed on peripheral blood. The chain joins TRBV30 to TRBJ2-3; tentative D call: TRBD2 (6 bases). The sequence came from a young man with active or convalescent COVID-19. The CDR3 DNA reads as TGTGCCTGGAGTGTTCTAGCGAGGGATACGCAGTATTTT. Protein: CAWSVLARDTQYF.